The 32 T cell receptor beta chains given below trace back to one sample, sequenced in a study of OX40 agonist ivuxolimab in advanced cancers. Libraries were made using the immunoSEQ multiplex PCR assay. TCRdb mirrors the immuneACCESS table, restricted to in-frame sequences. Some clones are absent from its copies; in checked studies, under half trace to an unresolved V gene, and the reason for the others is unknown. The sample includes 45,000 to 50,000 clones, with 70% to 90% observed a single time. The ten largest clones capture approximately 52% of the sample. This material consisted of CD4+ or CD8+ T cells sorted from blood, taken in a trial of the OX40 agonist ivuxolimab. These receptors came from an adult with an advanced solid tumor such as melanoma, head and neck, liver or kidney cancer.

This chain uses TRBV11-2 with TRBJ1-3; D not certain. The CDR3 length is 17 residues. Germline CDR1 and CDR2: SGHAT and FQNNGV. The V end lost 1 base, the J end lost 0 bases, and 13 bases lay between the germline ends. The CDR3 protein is CASSLVFGEFSGNTIYF. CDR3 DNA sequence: TGTGCCAGCAGCTTAGTGTTTGGGGAGTTCTCTGGAAACACCATATATTTT. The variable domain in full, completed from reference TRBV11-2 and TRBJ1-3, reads EAGVAQSPRYKIIEKRQSVAFWCNPISGHATLYWYQQILGQGPKLLIQFQNNGVVDDSQLPKDRFSAERLKGVDSTLKIQPAKLEDSAVYLCASSLVFGEFSGNTIYFGEGSWLTVV.

The CDR3 reads CASRGRSDGAHEQYF. As DNA, the CDR3 is TGCGCCAGCAGGGGAAGGAGCGACGGAGCCCACGAGCAGTACTTC. The chain couples TRBV5-1 to TRBJ2-7; no clear D. CDR1 and CDR2 (germline): SGHRS, YFSETQ. The CDR3 is 15 residues long. V lost 5 bases, J lost 5 bases, and 20 bases lay in between.

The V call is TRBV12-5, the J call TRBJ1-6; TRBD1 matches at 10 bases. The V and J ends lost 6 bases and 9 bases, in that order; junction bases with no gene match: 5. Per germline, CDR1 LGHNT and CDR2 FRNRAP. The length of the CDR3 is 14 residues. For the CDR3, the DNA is TGTGCTAGTGGGCCGGGACAGGGGAGTTCACCCCTCCACTTT. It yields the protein CASGPGQGSSPLHF. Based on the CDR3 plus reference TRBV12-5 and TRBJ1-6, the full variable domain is DARVTQTPRHKVTEMGQEVTMRCQPILGHNTVFWYRQTMMQGLELLAYFRNRAPLDDSGMPKDRFSAEMPDATLATLKIQPSEPRDSAVYFCASGPGQGSSPLHFGNGTRLTVT.

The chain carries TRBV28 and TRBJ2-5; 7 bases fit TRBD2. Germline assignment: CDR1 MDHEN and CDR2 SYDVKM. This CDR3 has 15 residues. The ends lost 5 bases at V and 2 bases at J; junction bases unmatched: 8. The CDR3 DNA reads TGTGCCAGCAGTGCCACCGGGACTACTCAAGAGACCCAGTACTTC. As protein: CASSATGTTQETQYF.

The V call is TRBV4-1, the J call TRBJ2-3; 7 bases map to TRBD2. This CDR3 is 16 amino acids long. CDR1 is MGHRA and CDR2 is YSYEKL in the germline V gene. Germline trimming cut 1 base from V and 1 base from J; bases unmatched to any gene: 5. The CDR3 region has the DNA TGCGCCAGCAGCCAAGGGGACTATACGCGCACAGATACGCAGTATTTT. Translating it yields CASSQGDYTRTDTQYF.

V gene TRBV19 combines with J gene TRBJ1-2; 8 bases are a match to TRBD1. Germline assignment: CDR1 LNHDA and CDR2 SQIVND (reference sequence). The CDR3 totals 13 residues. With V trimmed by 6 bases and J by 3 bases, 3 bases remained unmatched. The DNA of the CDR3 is TGTGCCAGTAGCCCAGGGGGCCACTATGGCTACACCTTC. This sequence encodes CASSPGGHYGYTF.

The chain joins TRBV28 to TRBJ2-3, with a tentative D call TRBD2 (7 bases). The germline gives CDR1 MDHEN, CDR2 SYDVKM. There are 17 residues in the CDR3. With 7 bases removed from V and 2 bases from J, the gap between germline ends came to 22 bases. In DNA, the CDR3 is TGTGCCAGCACCATTCGCAGGGGACTATACCTCACAGATACGCAGTATTTT. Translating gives CASTIRRGLYLTDTQYF.

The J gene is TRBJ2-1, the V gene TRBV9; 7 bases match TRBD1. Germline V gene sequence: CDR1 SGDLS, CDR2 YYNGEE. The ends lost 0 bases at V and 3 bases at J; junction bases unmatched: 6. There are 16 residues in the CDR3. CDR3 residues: CASSVERQGYYNEQFF. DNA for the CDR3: TGTGCCAGCAGCGTAGAGCGACAGGGCTACTACAATGAGCAGTTCTTC.

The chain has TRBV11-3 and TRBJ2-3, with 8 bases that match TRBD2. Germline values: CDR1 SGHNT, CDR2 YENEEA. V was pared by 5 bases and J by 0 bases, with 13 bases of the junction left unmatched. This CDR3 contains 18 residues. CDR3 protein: CASSRGSSGGPSTDTQYF. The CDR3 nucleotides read TGTGCCAGCAGCCGAGGATCGAGCGGGGGCCCTAGCACAGATACGCAGTATTTT.

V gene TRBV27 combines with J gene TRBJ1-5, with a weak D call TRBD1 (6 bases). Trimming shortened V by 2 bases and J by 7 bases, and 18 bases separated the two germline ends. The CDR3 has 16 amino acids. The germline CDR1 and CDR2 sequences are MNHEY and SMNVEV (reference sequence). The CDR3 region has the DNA TGTGCCAGCAGTTTAATAAGTCCCAGGGGTTCCCAGCCCCAGCATTTT. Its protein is CASSLISPRGSQPQHF.

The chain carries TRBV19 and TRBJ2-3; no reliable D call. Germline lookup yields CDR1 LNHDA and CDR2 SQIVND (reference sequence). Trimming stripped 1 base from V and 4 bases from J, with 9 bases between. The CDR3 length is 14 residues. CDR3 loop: CASSIAQSPDTQYF. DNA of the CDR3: TGTGCCAGTAGTATAGCTCAAAGTCCAGATACGCAGTATTTT.

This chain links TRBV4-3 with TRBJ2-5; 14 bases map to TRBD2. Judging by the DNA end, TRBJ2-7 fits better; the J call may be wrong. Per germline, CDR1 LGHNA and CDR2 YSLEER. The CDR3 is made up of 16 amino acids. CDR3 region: CASSQGLAGELYEQYF. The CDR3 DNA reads TGCGCCAGCAGCCAGGGACTAGCGGGGGAGCTCTACGAGCAGTACTTC.

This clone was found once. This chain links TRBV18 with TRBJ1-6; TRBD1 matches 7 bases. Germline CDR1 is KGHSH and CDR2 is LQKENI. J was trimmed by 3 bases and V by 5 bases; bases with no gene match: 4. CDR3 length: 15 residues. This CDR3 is CASSARDSYNSPLHF. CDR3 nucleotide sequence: TGTGCCAGCTCAGCACGGGACAGCTATAATTCACCCCTCCACTTT.

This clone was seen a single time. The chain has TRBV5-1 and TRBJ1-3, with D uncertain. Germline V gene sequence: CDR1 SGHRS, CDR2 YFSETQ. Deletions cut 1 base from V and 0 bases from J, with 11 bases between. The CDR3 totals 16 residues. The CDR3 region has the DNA TGCGCCAGCAGCTTGAACGGGCAGCTCTCTGGAAACACCATATATTTT. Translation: CASSLNGQLSGNTIYF.

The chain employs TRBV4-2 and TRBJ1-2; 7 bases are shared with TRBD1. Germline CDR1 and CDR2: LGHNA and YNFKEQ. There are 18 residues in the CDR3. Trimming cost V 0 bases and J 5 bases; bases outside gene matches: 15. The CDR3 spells CASSQDRSIGTAPYGYTF. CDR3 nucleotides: TGTGCCAGCAGCCAAGATCGGTCAATAGGGACAGCTCCGTATGGCTACACCTTC.

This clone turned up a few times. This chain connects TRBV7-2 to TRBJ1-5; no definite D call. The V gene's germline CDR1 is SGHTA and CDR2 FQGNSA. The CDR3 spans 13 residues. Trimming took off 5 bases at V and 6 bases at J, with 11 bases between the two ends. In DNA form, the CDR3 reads TGTGCCAGCAGCCATGGGGTCCTTCAGCCCCAGCATTTT. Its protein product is CASSHGVLQPQHF.

CDR3 sequence (DNA): TGTGCCAGCAGCCCCCTTGGACTAGCGGGGGCGGATACGCAGTATTTT. This sequence encodes CASSPLGLAGADTQYF. The chain combines TRBV13 with TRBJ2-3; 13 bases line up with TRBD2. The CDR3 extends over 16 amino acids. CDR1 PRHDT and CDR2 FYEKMQ come from the germline V gene (reference sequence). V lost 5 bases, J lost 6 bases, and 8 bases stayed unmatched.

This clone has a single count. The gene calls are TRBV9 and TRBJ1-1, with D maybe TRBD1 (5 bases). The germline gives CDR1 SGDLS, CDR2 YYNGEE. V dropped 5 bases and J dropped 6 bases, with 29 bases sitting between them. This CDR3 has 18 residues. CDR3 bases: TGTGCCAGCAGTGGGCCAGGGTGGTCTTGGGCAGGGTACCCTGAAGCTTTCTTT. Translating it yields CASSGPGWSWAGYPEAFF.

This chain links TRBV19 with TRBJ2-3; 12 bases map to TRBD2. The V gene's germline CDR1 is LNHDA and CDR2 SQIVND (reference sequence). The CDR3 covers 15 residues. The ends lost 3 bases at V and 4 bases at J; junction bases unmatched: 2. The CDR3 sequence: CASSILAGGPDTQYF. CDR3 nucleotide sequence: TGTGCCAGTAGTATCCTAGCGGGAGGGCCAGATACGCAGTATTTT.

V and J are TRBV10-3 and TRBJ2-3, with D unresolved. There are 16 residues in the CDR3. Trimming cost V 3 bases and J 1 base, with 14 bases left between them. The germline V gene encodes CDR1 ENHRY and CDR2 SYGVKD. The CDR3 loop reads CAISDLTSLGTDTQYF. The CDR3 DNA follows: TGTGCCATCAGTGATTTAACGAGTTTGGGCACAGATACGCAGTATTTT.

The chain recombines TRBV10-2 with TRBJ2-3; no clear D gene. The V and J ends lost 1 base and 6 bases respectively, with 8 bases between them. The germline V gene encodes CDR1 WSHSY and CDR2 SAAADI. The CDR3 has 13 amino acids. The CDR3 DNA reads TGCGCCAGCAGTGAGTTCCTCGCTGATACGCAGTATTTT. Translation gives CASSEFLADTQYF.

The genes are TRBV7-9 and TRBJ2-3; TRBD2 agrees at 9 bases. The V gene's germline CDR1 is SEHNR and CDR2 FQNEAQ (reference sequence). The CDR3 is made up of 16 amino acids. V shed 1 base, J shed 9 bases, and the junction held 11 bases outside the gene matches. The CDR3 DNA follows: TGTGCCAGCAGCTTAGAAACAGGGACTAGCCTCTTCACGCAGTATTTT. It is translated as CASSLETGTSLFTQYF.

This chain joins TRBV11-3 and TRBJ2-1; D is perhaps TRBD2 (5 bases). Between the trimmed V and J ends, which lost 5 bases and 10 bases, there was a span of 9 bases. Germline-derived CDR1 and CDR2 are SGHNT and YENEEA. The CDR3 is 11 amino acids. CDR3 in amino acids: CASSREQEQFF. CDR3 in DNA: TGTGCCAGCAGCCGGGAACAGGAGCAGTTCTTC.

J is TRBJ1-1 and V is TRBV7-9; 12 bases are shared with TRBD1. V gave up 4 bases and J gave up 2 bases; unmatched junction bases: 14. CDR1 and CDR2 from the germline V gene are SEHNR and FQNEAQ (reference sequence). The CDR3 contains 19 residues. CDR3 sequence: CASSWWDRGRRTPNTEAFF. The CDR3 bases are TGTGCCAGCAGCTGGTGGGACAGGGGGCGTAGGACTCCTAACACTGAAGCTTTCTTT.

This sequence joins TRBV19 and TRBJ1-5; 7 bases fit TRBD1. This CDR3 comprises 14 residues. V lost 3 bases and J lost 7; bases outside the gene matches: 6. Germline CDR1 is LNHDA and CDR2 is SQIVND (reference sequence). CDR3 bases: TGTGCCAGTAGTATTTTGGGACAGATGCAGCCCCAGCATTTT. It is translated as CASSILGQMQPQHF. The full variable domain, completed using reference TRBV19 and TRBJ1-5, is DGGITQSPKYLFRKEGQNVTLSCEQNLNHDAMYWYRQDPGQGLRLIYYSQIVNDFQKGDIAEGYSVSREKKESFPLTVTSAQKNPTAFYLCASSILGQMQPQHFGDGTRLSIL.

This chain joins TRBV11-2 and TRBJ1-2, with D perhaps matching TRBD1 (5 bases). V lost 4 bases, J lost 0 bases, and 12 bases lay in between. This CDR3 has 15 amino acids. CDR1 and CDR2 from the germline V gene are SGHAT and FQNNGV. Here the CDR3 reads CASSSGGSSNYGYTF. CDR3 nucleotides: TGTGCCAGCAGCTCGGGGGGTAGTTCTAACTATGGCTACACCTTC.

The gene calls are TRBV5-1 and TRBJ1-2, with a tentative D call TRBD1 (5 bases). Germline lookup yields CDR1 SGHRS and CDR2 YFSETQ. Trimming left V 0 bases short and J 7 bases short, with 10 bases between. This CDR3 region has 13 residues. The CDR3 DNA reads TGCGCCAGCAGCTTGGGAGGGGATTCTGGCTACACCTTC. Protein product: CASSLGGDSGYTF.

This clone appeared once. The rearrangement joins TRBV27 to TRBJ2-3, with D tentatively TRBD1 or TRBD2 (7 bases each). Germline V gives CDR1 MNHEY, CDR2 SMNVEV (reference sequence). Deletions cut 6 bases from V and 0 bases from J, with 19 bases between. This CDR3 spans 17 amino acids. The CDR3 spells CASRIRGGQSSTDTQYF. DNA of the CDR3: TGTGCCAGCAGAATCAGGGGGGGACAATCTAGCACAGATACGCAGTATTTT.

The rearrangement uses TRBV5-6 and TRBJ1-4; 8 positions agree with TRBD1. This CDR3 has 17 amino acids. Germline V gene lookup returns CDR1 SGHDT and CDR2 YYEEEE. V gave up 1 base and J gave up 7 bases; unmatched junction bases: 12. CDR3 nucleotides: TGTGCCAGCAGCTTGCTGACAGGGGTCCCAAACGGTGAAAAACTGTTTTTT. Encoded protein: CASSLLTGVPNGEKLFF.

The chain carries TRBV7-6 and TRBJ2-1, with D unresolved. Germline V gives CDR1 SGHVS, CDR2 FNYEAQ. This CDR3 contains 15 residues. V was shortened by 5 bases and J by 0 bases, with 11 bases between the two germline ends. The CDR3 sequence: CASSPVTGSYNEQFF. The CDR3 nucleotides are TGTGCCAGCAGCCCCGTGACTGGCTCCTACAATGAGCAGTTCTTC.

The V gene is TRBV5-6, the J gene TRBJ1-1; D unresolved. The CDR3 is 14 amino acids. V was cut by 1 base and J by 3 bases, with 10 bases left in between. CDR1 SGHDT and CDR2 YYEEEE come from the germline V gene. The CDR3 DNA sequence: TGTGCCAGCAGCTTGAGGAGGGTCGACACTGAAGCTTTCTTT. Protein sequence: CASSLRRVDTEAFF. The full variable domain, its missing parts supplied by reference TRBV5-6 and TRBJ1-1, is DAGVTQSPTHLIKTRGQQVTLRCSPKSGHDTVSWYQQALGQGPQFIFQYYEEEERQRGNFPDRFSGHQFPNYSSELNVNALLLGDSALYLCASSLRRVDTEAFFGQGTRLTVV.

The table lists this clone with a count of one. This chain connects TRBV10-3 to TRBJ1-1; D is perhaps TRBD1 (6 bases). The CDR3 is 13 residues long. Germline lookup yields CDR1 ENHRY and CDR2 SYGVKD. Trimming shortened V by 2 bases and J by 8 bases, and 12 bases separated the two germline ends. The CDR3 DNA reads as TGTGCCATCAGTGAGGCCGCAGGGACAGAAGCTTTCTTT. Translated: CAISEAAGTEAFF.